This T cell receptor beta chain came from a study of T-cell memory formation after mild COVID-19. About the study: Largely donor-specific TCR clusters were found.

Researchers used 5'RACE with constant-segment primers to make TCR alpha and TCR beta cDNA libraries that carry sample barcodes and UMIs. Using its own MiXCR run on the 5' RACE reads, TCRdb lists one record per CDR3 protein. The sample records approximately 580,000 distinct CDR3 sequences, about a fifth being singletons. As for this clonotype: Antigen specificity is unknown.

Notes on the study in general: Contracting clones from day 15 to 85 showed balanced CD4/CD8; later expanders favored CD4+. Chiefly within CM and EM were the contracting CD4+ clones; CD8+ ones were within EMRA.

CDR1 and CDR2 from the germline V gene are LGHDT and YNNKEL (reference sequence). This CDR3 comprises 14 residues. Trimming pared 0 bases from V and 4 bases from J, leaving 7 bases between. V gene TRBV3-1 combines with J gene TRBJ2-1; D uncertain. This TCR was sampled from an adult woman who had mild COVID-19 (a few samples of this study predate the infection). Cell type and time point are not known. Input material: PBMCs or a T cell subset sorted from them (not recorded which). CDR3 in amino acids: CASSQEPQYNEQFF. The CDR3 coding sequence is TGTGCCAGCAGCCAAGAGCCTCAATACAATGAGCAGTTCTTC.